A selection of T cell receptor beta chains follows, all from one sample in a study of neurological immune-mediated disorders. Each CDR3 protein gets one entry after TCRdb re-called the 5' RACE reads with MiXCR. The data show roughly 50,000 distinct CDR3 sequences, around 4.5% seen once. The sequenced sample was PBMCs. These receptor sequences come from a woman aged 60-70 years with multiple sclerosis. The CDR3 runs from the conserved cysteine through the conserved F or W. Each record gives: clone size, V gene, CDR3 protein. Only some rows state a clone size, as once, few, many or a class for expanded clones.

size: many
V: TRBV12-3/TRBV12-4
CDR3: CASSLDRRNYGYTF

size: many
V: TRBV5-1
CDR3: CASSLEPAGYNEQFF

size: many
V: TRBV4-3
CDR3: CASSQELGNQPQHF

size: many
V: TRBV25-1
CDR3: CASSEWAGGPGEDTQYF

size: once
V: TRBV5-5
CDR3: CASSDPFKYNEQFF

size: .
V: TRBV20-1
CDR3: CSARELRGEETQYF

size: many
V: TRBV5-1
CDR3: CASSLAGRGEQYF

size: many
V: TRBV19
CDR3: CASVGDGYTF

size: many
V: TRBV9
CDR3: CASSVAGVVSYEQFF

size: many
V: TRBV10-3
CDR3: CAISDPNETQYF

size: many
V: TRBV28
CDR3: CASSSSGTVNYEQYF

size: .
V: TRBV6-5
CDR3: CASSNQRFGNTIYF

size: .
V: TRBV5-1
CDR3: CASSFNSRGTNTEAFF

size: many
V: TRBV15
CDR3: CATSRDSGASYEQYF

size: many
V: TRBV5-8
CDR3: CASTRSGVTEAFF

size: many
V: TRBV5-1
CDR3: CASSFGGDSTYNEQFF

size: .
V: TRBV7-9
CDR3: CASSRFWQGIGTGELFF

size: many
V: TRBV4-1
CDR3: CASSQGLDKETQYF

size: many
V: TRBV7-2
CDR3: CASRTRPGELFF

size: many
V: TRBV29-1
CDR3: CSVEGQGNGKLFF

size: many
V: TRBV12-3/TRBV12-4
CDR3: CASSRGRGAEAFF

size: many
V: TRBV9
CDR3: CASSVDPGGTSEQFF

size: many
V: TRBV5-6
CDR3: CASSSKAYTDTQYF

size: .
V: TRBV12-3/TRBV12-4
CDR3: CASSLEAGGGTDTQYF

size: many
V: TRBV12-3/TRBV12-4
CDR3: CASSFRRGLGYTF

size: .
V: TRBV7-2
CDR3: CASSPIDRVPFF

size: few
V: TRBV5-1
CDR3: CASSLELRETQYF

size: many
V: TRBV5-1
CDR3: CASSPHTTGMYEQYF

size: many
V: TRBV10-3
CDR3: CAISRDRDYGYTF

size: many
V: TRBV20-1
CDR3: CGLARDNEQFF

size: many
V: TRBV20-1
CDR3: CSAPPGLATGELFF

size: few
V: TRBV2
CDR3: CASSEFVTNTEAFF

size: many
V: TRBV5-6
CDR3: CASSLVLDLGYNEQFF

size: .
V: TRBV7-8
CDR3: CASSLGGQGSSEAFF

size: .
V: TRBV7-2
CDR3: CASSLGYRVTEAFF

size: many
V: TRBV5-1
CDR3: CASSTQGGGQPQHF

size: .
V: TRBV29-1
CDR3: CSVVGRAGTEAFF

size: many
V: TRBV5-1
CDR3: CASSLETPANTGELFF

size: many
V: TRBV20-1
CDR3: CSARDLTRNTDTQYF

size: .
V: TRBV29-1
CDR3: CSAAGGTDTQYF

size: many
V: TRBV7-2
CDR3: CASSLVSQETQYF